These 2 T cell receptor beta chains originate from one sample sequenced in a study of TIL therapy for anti-PD-1-resistant metastatic lung cancer. This sample's time point: pre-treatment sample, taken before nivolumab and TIL therapy. Sequencing used immunoSEQ v3. Produced via immunoSEQ multiplex PCR; TCRdb's table is partial and in-frame only. The sample consists of approximately 47,000 clones, about 86% of them appearing once. Material: blood, obtained at baseline. These TCRs come from a person aged 25-79 years with non-small cell lung cancer.

The V call is TRBV6-5, the J call TRBJ1-5, with unresolved D. This CDR3 is built from 15 residues. V dropped 6 bases and J dropped 4 bases, with 16 bases sitting between them. Germline-derived CDR1 and CDR2 are MNHEY and SVGAGI. CDR3 residues: CASSSGPTSNQPQHF. In DNA, the CDR3 is TGTGCCAGCAGCTCGGGTCCGACTTCTAATCAGCCCCAGCATTTT.

The chain combines TRBV6-2 or TRBV6-3 with TRBJ1-3; D unclear. Trimming stripped 5 bases from V and 4 bases from J, with 18 bases between. Per germline, CDR1 MNHEY and CDR2 SVGEGT. This CDR3 is 16 amino acids long. CDR3 sequence: CASSPKRASAGNTIYF. CDR3 coding DNA: TGTGCCAGCAGTCCCAAGAGGGCGTCGGCGGGAAACACCATATATTTT.